The T cell receptor (beta chain) under discussion was sequenced for a study of blood T cells in healthy people across ages. Findings and caveats of the study: Observed TCR beta diversity showed a strong correlation with the percentage of naive T cells as measured by flow cytometry. Long-lived donors had more naive CD4+ cells and higher diversity than aged donors.

Germline V gene lookup returns CDR1 SGDLS and CDR2 YYNGEE. The CDR3 runs to 17 residues. V shed 3 bases and J shed 4 bases, with 17 bases lying between them. In each sample, at least 7 million PBMCs were isolated. The extraction recovered at least 5 micrograms of total RNA per sample. Next came a second PCR, run for about 6 to 12 cycles, which used a sample-barcoded 5' primer along with a J-beta primer mix. TCRdb fed the 5' RACE reads into MiXCR, producing one record per CDR3 protein. The data hold more than 500,000 distinct CDR3 sequences, with roughly 29% observed a single time. This clonotype was detected only once. The antigen is undetermined.

Sequences were obtained from blood. The TCR comes from a woman in her 70s in good health. The chain recombines TRBV9 with TRBJ2-6; maybe TRBD1 (5 bases). CDR3 residues: CASSGSVPGSGANVLTF. The CDR3, as DNA: TGTGCCAGCAGCGGCTCTGTCCCAGGGTCCGGGGCCAACGTCCTGACTTTC.